This TCR beta chain is drawn from a study of response to subunit inactivated influenza vaccine. Using its own MiXCR run on the RT-PCR reads, TCRdb lists one record per CDR3 protein. Of 400,000 to 550,000 distinct CDR3 sequences in the sample, 25% were seen once. Germline V gene sequence: CDR1 DFQATT, CDR2 SNEGSKA (reference sequence). Trimming removed 3 bases from V and 2 bases from J; junction bases left unmatched: 1. The CDR3 is 12 residues long. This rearrangement joins TRBV20-1 to TRBJ2-7; 7 nucleotides line up with TRBD1. This specimen consisted of CD4+ T cells sorted from PBMCs, obtained 5 days after vaccination. The origin of this receptor is a man in his fifties or sixties who received an inactivated influenza vaccine. The CDR3 protein is CSASGQAYEQYF. CDR3 nucleotide sequence: TGCAGTGCTAGCGGACAGGCCTACGAGCAGTACTTC.